This T cell receptor (beta chain) was sequenced in a study of T cells in Graves' hyperthyroidism and ophthalmopathy. V was cut by 7 bases and J by 1 base, with 20 bases left in between. Germline V gene data show CDR1 as SGHRS and CDR2 as YFSETQ. CDR3 size: 16 residues. In this sample, this clonotype turned up many times. TCR beta CDR3 regions were amplified from RNA transcripts. TCR CDR3 underwent first-round RT-PCR with the HTBI primer set. Via MiXCR, TCRdb re-called the multiplex PCR reads, giving one row per CDR3 protein. The repertoire includes hundreds of thousands of distinct CDR3 sequences, roughly 37% of them detected once, and around 9.3% sits in the top ten.

The rearrangement links TRBV5-1 to TRBJ1-2; the D gene is possibly TRBD1 (6 bases). The sequenced sample was blood. The clonotype comes from a man aged 18 to 29 with Graves' hyperthyroidism. Here the CDR3 DNA reads TGCGCCAGCCGTCTGATGGGGGGCCGCCTTAACTATGGCTACACCTTC. Translated: CASRLMGGRLNYGYTF. The full variable domain, its missing parts supplied by reference TRBV5-1 and TRBJ1-2, is KAGVTQTPRYLIKTRGQQVTLSCSPISGHRSVSWYQQTPGQGLQFLFEYFSETQRNKGNFPGRFSGRQFSNSRSEMNVSTLELGDSALYLCASRLMGGRLNYGYTFGSGTRLTVV.